This entry is about one TCR beta chain. Antigen: not known. Median post-mortem interval was around 9.3 hours for GI, liver, skin and lymphoid tissues. TCRdb's table, derived via immunoSEQ multiplex PCR, lists solely in-frame clones and lacks some. This sample has more than 1,500 clones, with approximately 73% found just once. The data were taken from a study of tissue T cells after allogeneic stem cell transplantation. Whole-study context: Pathologist H&E review favored samples with visible lymphocytes for sequencing among multiple samples.

Notes on the study in general: Some tissue clones might be persisting host cells; their alloreactivity or antigen specificity was not determined. In patients and mice, blood and spleen missed much of tissue repertoire.

Germline V CDR1 and CDR2: GTSNPN, SVGIG (reference sequence). This CDR3 spans 11 amino acids. V dropped 4 bases and J dropped 4 bases, with 6 bases sitting between them. The sequenced sample was esophagus tissue, obtained at autopsy. This chain joins TRBV30 and TRBJ2-3, with unresolved D. This TCR derives from a woman between 18 and 55 years old with breast cancer. CDR3 region: CAWTDPDTQYF. DNA for the CDR3: TGTGCCTGGACCGACCCAGATACGCAGTATTTT.